This T cell receptor (beta chain) appears in the sequencing data of a study of cytomegalovirus exposure and HLA in healthy donors. Per germline, CDR1 LNHDA and CDR2 SQIVND (reference sequence). Trimming cost V 5 bases and J 4 bases, with 14 bases left between them. The CDR3 is 14 amino acids. Findings and limits, study-wide: The investigators catalogued 164 TCR beta chains as cytomegalovirus-associated.

Vbeta (60) and Jbeta (13) primers were used in the PCR. As processed by the authors: Later reanalysis found 80 million or so unique TCR beta chains, some 10 million of them shared. Generated by immunoSEQ multiplex PCR, the TCRdb table keeps only in-frame clones and is missing some. That table is the source of V, J and clone size, and D and trimming were worked out from the DNA. The sample has 90,000 to 100,000 clones; 78% are singletons. Donors sampled were nominally healthy, though unrecorded immune exposures were likely. Details on this clone: What it recognizes is unknown.

The gene calls are TRBV19 and TRBJ1-1; D might be TRBD1 (6 bases). Source material: PBMCs. This clonotype was obtained from a woman between 40 and 55 years old in good health and CMV-seronegative. The CDR3 sequence is CASSLRQVGTEAFF. The CDR3 DNA reads TGTGCCAGTAGTCTCAGACAGGTGGGCACTGAAGCTTTCTTT.